This T cell receptor (beta chain) was identified in a study of OX40 agonist ivuxolimab in advanced cancers. Some clones are missing from TCRdb's copy, which holds only in-frame ones; the method was immunoSEQ multiplex PCR. Here the sample spans fewer than 45,000 clones, roughly nine tenths being singletons. This material consisted of CD4+ or CD8+ T cells sorted from blood, taken in a trial of the OX40 agonist ivuxolimab. The origin of this receptor is an adult with an advanced solid tumor such as melanoma, head and neck, liver or kidney cancer.

The CDR3 DNA follows: TGTGCCAGCAGCCCCAGGATGAACACTGAAGCTTTCTTT. Translated, it gives CASSPRMNTEAFF. The rearrangement uses TRBV7-2 and TRBJ1-1; the D is unclear. V was clipped by 5 bases and J by 0 bases, with 7 bases between them. The CDR3 is 13 residues long. Germline values: CDR1 SGHTA, CDR2 FQGNSA.